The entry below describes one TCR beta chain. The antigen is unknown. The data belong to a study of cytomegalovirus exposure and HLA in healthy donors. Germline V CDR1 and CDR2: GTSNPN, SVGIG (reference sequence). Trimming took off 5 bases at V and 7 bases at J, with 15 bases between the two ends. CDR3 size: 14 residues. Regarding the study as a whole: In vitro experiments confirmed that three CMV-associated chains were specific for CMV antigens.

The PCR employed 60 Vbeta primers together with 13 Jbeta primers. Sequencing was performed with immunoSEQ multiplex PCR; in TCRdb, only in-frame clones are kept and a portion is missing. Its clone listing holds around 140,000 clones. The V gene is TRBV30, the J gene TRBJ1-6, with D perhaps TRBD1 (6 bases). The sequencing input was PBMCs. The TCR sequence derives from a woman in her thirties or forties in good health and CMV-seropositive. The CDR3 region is CAWGPYRANSPLHF. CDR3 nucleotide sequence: TGTGCCTGGGGCCCTTACAGGGCAAATTCACCCCTCCACTTT. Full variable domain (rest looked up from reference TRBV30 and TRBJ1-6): SQTIHQWPATLVQPVGSPLSLECTVEGTSNPNLYWYRQAAGRGLQLLFYSVGIGQISSEVPQNLSASRPQDRQFILSSKKLLLSDSGFYLCAWGPYRANSPLHFGNGTRLTVT.